This passage covers 22 T cell receptor beta chains from one sample sequenced in a study of PD-L1 blockade in urothelial cancer. Here immunoSEQ multiplex PCR was the method, and the copy in TCRdb shows in-frame clones only, minus some. The table records 20,000 to 25,000 clones, about four fifths of them present only once. The material was PBMCs, obtained around atezolizumab (anti-PD-L1) treatment. The receptor set was obtained from a man between 70 and 80 years old with urothelial cancer.

This clone was detected once. V is TRBV18 and J is TRBJ2-2; possibly TRBD2 for D (7 bases). The CDR3 is made up of 16 amino acids. The germline gives CDR1 KGHSH, CDR2 LQKENI. V dropped 2 bases and J dropped 4 bases, with 14 bases sitting between them. The CDR3 here is CASSPSGGASTGELFF. DNA for the CDR3: TGTGCCAGCTCACCATCGGGGGGCGCGAGCACCGGGGAGCTGTTTTTT.

CDR3 loop: CATSRDRDRGGNEQFF. CDR3 sequence (DNA): TGTGCCACCAGCAGAGATCGGGACAGGGGAGGCAATGAGCAGTTCTTC. The J gene is TRBJ2-1, the V gene TRBV15; 10 nucleotides line up with TRBD1. With 0 bases clipped from V and 6 bases from J, the junction kept 5 bases outside the gene matches. This CDR3 spans 16 amino acids. CDR1 is LNHNV and CDR2 is YYDKDF in the germline V gene (reference sequence).

A few counts support this clone. The chain links TRBV19 to TRBJ1-5, with 7 bases identical to TRBD1. There are 17 residues in the CDR3. CDR1 and CDR2 (germline): LNHDA, SQIVND (reference sequence). The J segment lost 2 bases and the V segment lost 7 bases, leaving 14 bases of the junction unmatched. The CDR3 nucleotides are TGTGCCAGTAACAGGTGGCCCCAGGGGGAGGGCAATCAGCCCCAGCATTTT. Its translation is CASNRWPQGEGNQPQHF.

The J gene is TRBJ2-7, the V gene TRBV5-1, with 8 bases lining up with TRBD1. Per the germline V gene, CDR1 is SGHRS and CDR2 is YFSETQ. The CDR3 totals 14 residues. Germline trimming cut 4 bases from V and 6 bases from J; bases unmatched to any gene: 9. CDR3 nucleotide sequence: TGCGCCAGCAGCCTCGGACAGGGTGAAGGCGAGCAGTACTTC. This sequence encodes CASSLGQGEGEQYF.

The chain is built from TRBV29-1 and TRBJ2-5; D remains ambiguous. Between the trimmed V and J ends, which lost 7 bases and 5 bases, there was a span of 11 bases. The CDR3 has 11 residues. Per germline, CDR1 SQVTM and CDR2 ANQGSEA. CDR3: CSGERSETQYF. CDR3 DNA: TGCAGCGGAGAGAGGTCGGAGACCCAGTACTTC.

CDR3 amino acids: CAISEATGGLANYGYTF. DNA for the CDR3: TGTGCCATCAGTGAGGCGACAGGGGGCCTCGCGAACTATGGCTACACCTTC. This rearrangement joins TRBV10-3 to TRBJ1-2; 10 bases align to TRBD1. Germline V lookup: CDR1 ENHRY, CDR2 SYGVKD. V was pared by 2 bases and J by 2 bases, with 8 bases of the junction left unmatched. The CDR3 runs to 17 residues.

This clone was seen just once. The chain recombines TRBV5-1 with TRBJ2-2; 8 bases line up with TRBD1. Per the germline V gene, CDR1 is SGHRS and CDR2 is YFSETQ. V dropped 5 bases and J dropped 4; count of bases not matched to a gene: 4. The length of the CDR3 is 14 residues. CDR3 nucleotide sequence: TGCGCCAGCAGTCGACAGGGGCCCACCGGGGAGCTGTTTTTT. Translated, it gives CASSRQGPTGELFF.

This rearrangement joins TRBV5-1 to TRBJ2-1, with 8 nucleotides matching TRBD2. After removal of 4 bases from V and 9 bases from J, the junction contained 15 bases not matched to a gene. There are 16 residues in the CDR3. The V gene's germline CDR1 is SGHRS and CDR2 YFSETQ. CDR3 nucleotides: TGCGCCAGCAGCCTTATGGCGGGAGGTACCAACCTTGAGCAGTTCTTC. Protein: CASSLMAGGTNLEQFF.

There are a few counts of this clone. The chain combines TRBV30 with TRBJ2-1, with D possibly matching TRBD2 (6 bases). Germline CDR1 and CDR2: GTSNPN and SVGIG (reference sequence). This CDR3 is built from 13 residues. Trimming cost V 3 bases and J 1 base, with 7 bases left between them. The CDR3 protein is CAWSGTSYNEQFF. The CDR3 DNA reads TGTGCCTGGAGCGGGACTTCCTACAATGAGCAGTTCTTC.

About this clone: The junction departs from germline at one end; a sequencing error may be responsible. The chain links TRBV10-3 to TRBJ1-2, with D maybe TRBD1 (5 bases). Germline CDR1 reads ENHRY; CDR2 reads SYGVKD. This CDR3 comprises 13 residues. The CDR3 region has the DNA TGTGCCATCAATGAGGGGCTCAACTATGGCTACACCTTC. Amino acids: CAINEGLNYGYTF.

The chain employs TRBV5-1 and TRBJ2-2; D gene unclear. The germline V and J ends were trimmed by 4 bases and 2 bases, with 6 bases remaining between them. The CDR3 is 13 residues long. Germline V gives CDR1 SGHRS, CDR2 YFSETQ. The CDR3 is CASSPVNTGELFF. The CDR3 nucleotides read TGCGCCAGCAGCCCGGTAAACACCGGGGAGCTGTTTTTT.

The chain employs TRBV6-5 and TRBJ2-1; D gene ambiguous. With 10 bases removed from V and 5 bases from J, the gap between germline ends came to 9 bases. The CDR3 runs to 11 residues. CDR1 and CDR2 from the germline V gene are MNHEY and SVGAGI. The CDR3 region is CATLGDNEQFF. The CDR3 region has the DNA TGTGCCACATTAGGAGACAATGAGCAGTTCTTC.

The table lists this clone with a few counts. The chain joins TRBV5-1 to TRBJ2-1; TRBD2 might be the D (5 bases). V dropped 0 bases and J dropped 6 bases, with 7 bases sitting between them. The CDR3 length is 13 residues. The V gene's germline CDR1 is SGHRS and CDR2 YFSETQ. As DNA, the CDR3 is TGCGCCAGCAGCTTGGACGAGGGCAATGAGCAGTTCTTC. Its protein is CASSLDEGNEQFF.

This chain uses TRBV7-8 with TRBJ2-3, with 7 positions matching TRBD1. V lost 3 bases, J lost 5 bases, and 5 bases stayed unmatched. The germline V gene encodes CDR1 SGHVS and CDR2 FQNEAQ. The CDR3 loop spans 14 amino acids. Here the CDR3 DNA reads TGTGCCAGCAGCTTTGACAGGGCTGTAGATACGCAGTATTTT. Translated: CASSFDRAVDTQYF. The entire variable domain, with the rest obtained from reference TRBV7-8 and TRBJ2-3, is as follows: GAGVSQSPRYKVAKRGQDVALRCDPISGHVSLFWYQQALGQGPEFLTYFQNEAQLDKSGLPSDRFFAERPEGSVSTLKIQRTQQEDSAVYLCASSFDRAVDTQYFGPGTRLTVL.

The chain is built from TRBV5-5 and TRBJ2-4; 7 nucleotides align to TRBD2. The trim removed 3 bases at V and 0 bases at J, leaving 12 bases unmatched. The germline V gene has CDR1 SGHKS and CDR2 YYEKEE (reference sequence). The CDR3 spans 18 residues. The CDR3 region has the DNA TGTGCCAGCAGCTCATCCTGGGAGGGAGTGAGAGCCAAAAACATTCAGTACTTC. This encodes CASSSSWEGVRAKNIQYF.

The chain links TRBV7-3 to TRBJ2-7; D may be TRBD1 (6 bases). Germline loops: CDR1 SGHTA, CDR2 FQGTGA. Trimming took off 8 bases at V and 1 base at J, with 18 bases between the two ends. The CDR3 covers 15 residues. The CDR3 DNA reads TGTGCCAGCGCAAAACCTCAGGGGCGATCCTACGAGCAGTACTTC. Residues: CASAKPQGRSYEQYF.

This chain connects TRBV18 to TRBJ2-5, with 7 bases that match TRBD2. This CDR3 is 13 amino acids long. Trimming cost V 6 bases and J 2 bases; bases outside gene matches: 3. The V gene's germline CDR1 is KGHSH and CDR2 LQKENI. The chain's CDR3 is CASSRAGQETQYF. CDR3 nucleotides: TGTGCCAGCTCCCGAGCGGGGCAAGAGACCCAGTACTTC.

V gene TRBV6-5 combines with J gene TRBJ2-5, with 9 bases aligning to TRBD1. CDR3 size: 14 residues. The trim removed 8 bases at V and 1 base at J, leaving 5 bases unmatched. CDR1 and CDR2 (germline): MNHEY, SVGAGI. Written as DNA, the CDR3 is TGTGCCAGCGGACGACAGGGGGTCCAAGAGACCCAGTACTTC. It codes for CASGRQGVQETQYF.

The chain has TRBV5-6 and TRBJ2-2, with D perhaps matching TRBD1 (6 bases). The CDR3 loop spans 15 amino acids. From germline, CDR1 is SGHDT and CDR2 YYEEEE. V lost 3 bases and J lost 7, with 16 bases in between. DNA for the CDR3: TGTGCCAGCAGCTCCCTCCCAGGGGCAGGCGGGGAGCTGTTTTTT. It yields the protein CASSSLPGAGGELFF.

The rearrangement uses TRBV7-9 and TRBJ1-1, with D uncertain. The CDR3 covers 12 residues. V lost 5 bases and J 11 bases, leaving 15 bases between the germline ends. CDR1 and CDR2 from the germline V gene are SEHNR and FQNEAQ (reference sequence). The CDR3 bases are TGTGCCAGCAGCCCCCTTACGGGTCGCGCTTTCTTT. Residues: CASSPLTGRAFF.

A word on this clone: The sample contains more than one DNA sequence encoding this CDR3. This rearrangement joins TRBV7-9 to TRBJ2-3; D gene uncertain. The V gene lost 6 bases and the J gene lost 2 bases, with 12 bases spanning the gap. This CDR3 spans 14 amino acids. Looked up from germline, CDR1 is SEHNR and CDR2 is FQNEAQ (reference sequence). This CDR3 is CASSRSGNTDTQYF. The CDR3 nucleotides are TGTGCCAGCAGTAGGTCAGGAAACACAGATACGCAGTATTTT.

Worth noting for this clone: One end of the junction is discordant with germline, which a read error may explain. V and J are TRBV2 and TRBJ1-2, with 9 bases lining up with TRBD1. From germline, CDR1 is SNHLY and CDR2 FYNNEI. The CDR3 length is 11 residues. The CDR3 loop is CASSVRDRVRF. CDR3 nucleotide sequence: TGTGCCAGCAGTGTCCGGGACAGGGTCCGCTTC.